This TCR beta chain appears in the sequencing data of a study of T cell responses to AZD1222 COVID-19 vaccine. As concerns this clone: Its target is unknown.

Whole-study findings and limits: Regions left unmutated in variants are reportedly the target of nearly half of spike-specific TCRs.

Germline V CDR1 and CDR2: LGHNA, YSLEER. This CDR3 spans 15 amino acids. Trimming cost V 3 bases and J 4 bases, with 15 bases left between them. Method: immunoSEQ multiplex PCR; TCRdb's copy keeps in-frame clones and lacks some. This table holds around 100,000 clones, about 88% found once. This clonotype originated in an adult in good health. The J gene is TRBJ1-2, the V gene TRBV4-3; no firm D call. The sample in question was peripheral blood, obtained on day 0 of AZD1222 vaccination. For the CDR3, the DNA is TGCGCCAGCAGCCAGGAGGGATTTCTTGGCTATGGCTACACCTTC. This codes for CASSQEGFLGYGYTF.